The present entry profiles one TCR beta chain with its context. The data originate from a study of blood T cell repertoires in COVID-19. About the research overall: The origin of the acute and convalescent COVID-19 samples was the United States, Italy and Spain. Nucleic acid was either cDNA or gDNA, and it came from T cells, B-cell-depleted T cells, or PBMCs.

V was trimmed by 6 bases and J by 9 bases, leaving 21 bases between them. CDR3 length: 15 amino acids. The germline CDR1 and CDR2 sequences are MNHEY and SMNVEV (reference sequence). In the original analysis: Estimated nucleated cell counts came from reference gene primer amplification. Sequencing used immunoSEQ multiplex PCR; TCRdb keeps in-frame clones, though not all of them. The DNA was the basis for D and trimming; V, J and clone size are from that table. The table has more than 200,000 clones, around 84% seen once. During active infection, Seattle patients enrolled and were then monitored through disease.

V gene TRBV27 combines with J gene TRBJ2-1, with TRBD1 as a possible D gene (5 bases). Sequenced material: peripheral blood. The clonotype was recovered from a woman of 80 years or more with COVID-19, enrolled during active disease. The CDR3: CASSLARAAASEQFF. CDR3 coding DNA: TGTGCCAGCAGCCTGGCCAGGGCCGCTGCGAGTGAGCAGTTCTTC.